These 29 T cell receptor beta chains came from one sample sequenced in a study of metastatic and nonmetastatic thyroid tumors. TCRdb reanalyzed the PCR reads via MiXCR. This table has 7,800 or so clones, around 20% appearing once. Patients underwent thyroid surgery, and none had received any treatment before it. Sequences were obtained from adjacent normal tissue. The receptors derive from a female donor with papillary thyroid cancer or a benign thyroid nodule (not recorded which). Some clones in this sample may be carry-over from other donors' samples.

V is TRBV5-1 and J is TRBJ2-7; 7 nucleotides match TRBD1. The CDR3 is 15 amino acids. Trimming cost V 0 bases and J 2 bases; bases outside gene matches: 5. The V gene's germline CDR1 is SGHRS and CDR2 YFSETQ. CDR3 region: CASSLARTGTYEQYF. CDR3 nucleotides: TGCGCCAGCAGCTTGGCCAGGACAGGTACCTACGAGCAGTACTTC.

This clone is termed medium-sized. V and J are TRBV19 and TRBJ1-2; tentatively, D is TRBD1 (6 bases). V lost 6 bases to trimming and J lost 0 bases, with 17 bases between them. Germline V gene data show CDR1 as LNHDA and CDR2 as SQIVND (reference sequence). The CDR3 sequence is 16 residues long. CDR3 sequence: CASSKIRDTANYGYTF. CDR3 nucleotides: TGTGCCAGTAGCAAGATCCGGGACACAGCTAACTATGGCTACACCTTC.

At least ten counts were recorded for this clone. In DNA, the CDR3 is TGCGCCAGCAGCCCCCCCCCGATTAACACCATATATTTT. Its translation is CASSPPPINTIYF. The chain employs TRBV5-1 and TRBJ1-3; D ambiguous. The germline gives CDR1 SGHRS, CDR2 YFSETQ. CDR3 size: 13 residues. Between the trimmed V and J ends, which lost 4 bases and 7 bases, there was a span of 12 bases.

The chain joins TRBV28 to TRBJ2-5; 11 bases fit TRBD1. Germline CDR1 reads MDHEN; CDR2 reads SYDVKM. The length of the CDR3 is 15 residues. The trim removed 4 bases at V and 5 bases at J, leaving 6 bases unmatched. The CDR3 region is CASSSDRGLRETQYF. In DNA form, the CDR3 reads TGTGCCAGCAGTTCGGACAGGGGGCTTCGGGAGACCCAGTACTTC.

This CDR3 reads CASSQEGQGLTGELFF. CDR3 DNA sequence: TGCGCCAGCAGCCAAGAGGGGCAGGGTCTCACCGGGGAGCTGTTTTTT. The chain is built from TRBV4-1 and TRBJ2-2; TRBD1 might be the D (5 bases). The CDR3 consists of 16 residues. V shed 0 bases and J shed 4 bases, with 12 bases lying between them. Germline lookup yields CDR1 MGHRA and CDR2 YSYEKL.

The genes are TRBV28 and TRBJ1-5; TRBD1 aligns across 7 bases. Germline lookup yields CDR1 MDHEN and CDR2 SYDVKM. After removal of 4 bases from V and 2 bases from J, the junction contained 17 bases not matched to a gene. The CDR3 extends over 19 amino acids. CDR3 protein: CASSYRSKGAAGGNQPQHF. Written as DNA, the CDR3 is TGTGCCAGCAGTTACCGCAGTAAGGGGGCCGCCGGGGGCAATCAGCCCCAGCATTTT.

This chain joins TRBV20-1 and TRBJ2-5, with 8 bases fitting TRBD2. The V gene end was trimmed by 3 bases and the J gene end by 1 base; junction bases not matched to a gene: 7. CDR3 length: 15 residues. Looked up from germline, CDR1 is DFQATT and CDR2 is SNEGSKA (reference sequence). In DNA, the CDR3 is TGCAGTGCTAGTTTAGGCGGGGGGTCCCAAGAGACCCAGTACTTC. Amino acids: CSASLGGGSQETQYF.

This clone was observed many times. V is TRBV5-4 and J is TRBJ2-7, with D unresolved. Germline CDR1 and CDR2: SGHNT and YYREEE (reference sequence). V dropped 0 bases and J dropped 0 bases, with 4 bases sitting between them. CDR3 length: 13 residues. The CDR3 spells CASSLDISYEQYF. The CDR3 DNA follows: TGTGCCAGCAGCTTGGACATCTCCTACGAGCAGTACTTC.

This clone was seen only a few times. The chain is built from TRBV2 and TRBJ2-7, with 10 bases that match TRBD2. The J segment lost 3 bases and the V segment lost 6 bases, leaving 8 bases of the junction unmatched. Germline CDR1 SNHLY, CDR2 FYNNEI. The CDR3 is 15 residues long. CDR3: CASSPRTSGVYEQYF. CDR3 DNA sequence: TGTGCCAGCAGCCCCAGGACTAGCGGTGTCTACGAGCAGTACTTC.

By its share, this clone is medium-sized. The genes are TRBV20-1 and TRBJ1-5; TRBD1 matches at 10 bases. This CDR3 is 17 amino acids long. The germline V gene has CDR1 DFQATT and CDR2 SNEGSKA (reference sequence). The junction had 12 bases not matched to a gene; V was cut back by 6 bases and J by 1 base. CDR3 DNA sequence: TGCAGTGCGCCCGGGGACAGGGGATGGGCAAGCAATCAGCCCCAGCATTTT. Encoded protein: CSAPGDRGWASNQPQHF.

V and J are TRBV18 and TRBJ2-2, with unresolved D. The length of the CDR3 is 13 residues. Germline CDR1 and CDR2: KGHSH and LQKENI. V lost 3 bases to trimming and J lost 10 bases, with 12 bases between them. The CDR3 DNA is TGTGCCAGCTCACCGAAAAGGCTTGAGGAGCTGTTTTTT. Translation gives CASSPKRLEELFF.

In the case of this clone: At one boundary the junction diverges from the germline segment, which might be a read error. The genes are TRBV5-1 and TRBJ2-3, with TRBD1 matching over 8 bases. Germline V gene sequence: CDR1 SGHRS, CDR2 YFSETQ. The CDR3 sequence is 17 residues long. CDR3 nucleotide sequence: TGCGCCAGCAGCTCGGCGGCAGGGGGCAAGAGCACGGATACGCAGTATTTT. As protein: CASSSAAGGKSTDTQYF.

This clone was seen repeatedly, ten times or more. The chain is built from TRBV6-2 or TRBV6-3 and TRBJ1-6, with TRBD1 as a possible D gene (5 bases). The CDR3 has 14 residues. Trimming removed 3 bases from V and 7 bases from J, with 10 bases in between. CDR1 and CDR2 (germline): MNHEY, SVGEGT. CDR3 DNA sequence: TGTGCCAGCAGTTATAGAGGGACGAATTCACCCCTCCACTTT. Translating gives CASSYRGTNSPLHF.

This clone ranks as medium-sized. CDR3 loop: CASSEAGRSVRTQYF. The CDR3, as DNA: TGTGCCAGCAGTGAAGCGGGTAGGAGCGTCCGGACCCAGTACTTC. This sequence joins TRBV6-1 and TRBJ2-5; D is undetermined. V dropped 0 bases and J dropped 7 bases, with 15 bases sitting between them. The CDR3 runs to 15 residues. The germline V gene encodes CDR1 MNHNS and CDR2 SASEGT.

This clone was seen at least ten times. A much larger clone differs from this one at a single base, so this may be a read error. Other nucleotide sequences from this sample produce the same CDR3. The rearrangement links TRBV2 to TRBJ1-6, with TRBD1 matching over 7 bases. V lost 8 bases and J lost 8; bases outside the gene matches: 6. Germline loops: CDR1 SNHLY, CDR2 FYNNEI. The CDR3 runs 13 residues. The CDR3 loop reads CASLGQPDSPLHF. DNA for the CDR3: TGTGCCAGCTTGGGACAGCCTGATTCACCCCTCCACTTT.

In this sample, this clone is medium-sized. This chain uses TRBV12-3 or TRBV12-4 with TRBJ2-5; D gene unclear. Deletions cut 4 bases from V and 5 bases from J, with 5 bases between. This CDR3 has 11 amino acids. In DNA form, the CDR3 reads TGTGCCAGCAGTTGGGCGGAGACCCAGTACTTC. Translation: CASSWAETQYF.

The table lists this clone with a few counts. At one boundary the junction diverges from the germline segment, which might be a read error. The chain carries TRBV27 and TRBJ2-1; D is possibly TRBD1 (6 bases). This CDR3 has 14 amino acids. Germline V gene data show CDR1 as MNHEY and CDR2 as SMNVEV (reference sequence). The CDR3 DNA is TGTGCCAGCAATGGGGGCCTTTTTTATAATGGGCAGTTCTTC. It codes for CASNGGLFYNGQFF.

This clone was seen more than once but under ten times. One end of the junction varies from germline; a read error may be responsible. The rearrangement joins TRBV11-2 to TRBJ2-7; no definite D call. CDR3 length: 13 residues. Germline loops: CDR1 SGHAT, CDR2 FQNNGV. The DNA for the CDR3 is TGTGCCAGCAGCTTATACTACTCCTTCGAGCAGTACTTC. Translation: CASSLYYSFEQYF.

The CDR3 sequence: CASSPGGKEGYEQYF. The DNA for the CDR3 is TGTGCCAGCAGCCCAGGGGGGAAAGAGGGCTACGAGCAGTACTTC. The V and J genes are TRBV7-9 and TRBJ2-7, with D possibly matching TRBD1 (7 bases). This CDR3 spans 15 amino acids. Germline lookup yields CDR1 SEHNR and CDR2 FQNEAQ (reference sequence). V was shortened by 5 bases and J by 3 bases, with 17 bases between the two germline ends.

This clone was found many times. The chain employs TRBV7-8 and TRBJ2-1; 16 bases match TRBD2. CDR3 size: 21 residues. From germline, CDR1 is SGHVS and CDR2 FQNEAQ. The junction had 16 bases not matched to a gene; V was cut back by 0 bases and J by 8 bases. Here the CDR3 DNA reads TGTGCCAGCAGCTTAGCGAAAAAGGGACTAGCGGGGGGGCGCAATCGGGATGAGCAGTTCTTC. It is translated as CASSLAKKGLAGGRNRDEQFF. The full variable domain, in which reference TRBV7-8 and TRBJ2-1 provide the parts outside the CDR3, is GAGVSQSPRYKVAKRGQDVALRCDPISGHVSLFWYQQALGQGPEFLTYFQNEAQLDKSGLPSDRFFAERPEGSVSTLKIQRTQQEDSAVYLCASSLAKKGLAGGRNRDEQFFGPGTRLTVL.

V usage is TRBV12-3 or TRBV12-4 and J usage is TRBJ2-2; 11 bases agree with TRBD1. The CDR3 sequence is 16 residues long. The junction had 7 bases not matched to a gene; V was cut back by 6 bases and J by 4 bases. CDR3 in amino acids: CASRKGQGVATGELFF. The CDR3 bases are TGTGCCAGCAGAAAGGGACAGGGGGTGGCCACCGGGGAGCTGTTTTTT.

In this sample, this clone is medium-sized. V usage is TRBV5-8 and J usage is TRBJ2-7, with TRBD1 matching 9 bases. Germline values: CDR1 SGHTS, CDR2 YDEGEE. The CDR3 sequence is 15 residues long. The V segment lost 3 bases and the J segment 3 bases; nucleotides outside the gene matches: 7. The CDR3 nucleotides read TGTGCCAGCAGCTGGGGTGGACAGGGGAACTACGAGCAGTACTTC. It is translated as CASSWGGQGNYEQYF.

The sample holds many counts of this clone. CDR3: CASSPRTSVVHEQFF. CDR3 in DNA: TGTGCCAGCTCACCACGGACTAGCGTTGTTCATGAGCAGTTCTTC. The chain joins TRBV18 to TRBJ2-1; 9 bases are shared with TRBD2. This CDR3 has 15 amino acids. CDR1 is KGHSH and CDR2 is LQKENI in the germline V gene. Trimming removed 1 base from V and 8 bases from J; junction bases left unmatched: 6. Together with reference TRBV18 and TRBJ2-1, the CDR3 gives the full variable domain: NAGVMQNPRHLVRRRGQEARLRCSPMKGHSHVYWYRQLPEEGLKFMVYLQKENIIDESGMPKERFSAEFPKEGPSILRIQQVVRGDSAAYFCASSPRTSVVHEQFFGPGTRLTVL.

This clone was picked up many times. Mismatch with germline at one junction end may stem from a read error. The chain couples TRBV30 to TRBJ2-2; 8 nucleotides line up with TRBD2. The CDR3 contains 15 residues. CDR1 and CDR2 (germline): GTSNPN, SVGIG (reference sequence). CDR3 loop: CAWSARLATAGELSF. CDR3 DNA sequence: TGTGCCTGGAGTGCCAGACTAGCGACGGCCGGGGAGCTGTCTTTT.

The rearrangement uses TRBV20-1 and TRBJ2-7; 11 bases are shared with TRBD1. The CDR3 spans 15 residues. The V and J ends lost 0 bases and 5 bases, in that order; junction bases with no gene match: 6. CDR1 is DFQATT and CDR2 is SNEGSKA in the germline V gene (reference sequence). Here the CDR3 reads CSARDPGQGVHEQYF. The DNA for the CDR3 is TGCAGTGCTAGAGACCCGGGACAGGGGGTCCACGAGCAGTACTTC.

In this sample, this clone is medium-sized. The chain uses TRBV20-1 and TRBJ2-3; perhaps TRBD2 as D (6 bases). Germline V gene lookup returns CDR1 DFQATT and CDR2 SNEGSKA (reference sequence). The germline V and J ends were trimmed by 6 bases and 0 bases, with 16 bases remaining between them. CDR3 length: 15 residues. The CDR3 spells CSAEDYRLSTDTQYF. The CDR3 nucleotides are TGCAGTGCAGAGGACTACCGCCTTAGCACAGATACGCAGTATTTT.

This clone has more than one count but fewer than ten. The chain links TRBV28 to TRBJ2-1; the D call may be TRBD1 or TRBD2 (5 bases each). Trimming shortened V by 2 bases and J by 5 bases, and 13 bases separated the two germline ends. This CDR3 contains 15 residues. Germline assignment: CDR1 MDHEN and CDR2 SYDVKM. As DNA, the CDR3 is TGTGCCAGCAGTTTAACGGGGCGCAACCACAATGAGCAGTTCTTC. Protein: CASSLTGRNHNEQFF.

This clone has a count of ten or more. J is TRBJ2-4 and V is TRBV30; D perhaps matches TRBD1 (5 bases). V was pared by 2 bases and J by 0 bases, with 23 bases between. The CDR3 length is 19 residues. CDR1 and CDR2 from the germline V gene are GTSNPN and SVGIG (reference sequence). CDR3 amino acids: CAWSLTDSSLSLAKNIQYF. In nucleotides, the CDR3 is TGTGCCTGGAGTTTAACCGACAGTTCCCTTTCATTAGCCAAAAACATTCAGTACTTC.

This clone has a count of ten or more. This is likely a read error, given that the CDR3 carries no conserved phenylalanine or tryptophan at its end. The CDR3 region is CSAKGPGLGDTQYS. The CDR3 DNA reads as TGCAGTGCTAAAGGACCGGGGTTAGGGGATACGCAGTATTCT. The V gene is TRBV20-1, the J gene TRBJ2-3; D possibly corresponds to TRBD2 (5 bases). This CDR3 contains 14 residues. Trimming removed 4 bases at V and 6 bases at J, with 17 bases between. The germline V gene has CDR1 DFQATT and CDR2 SNEGSKA (reference sequence).